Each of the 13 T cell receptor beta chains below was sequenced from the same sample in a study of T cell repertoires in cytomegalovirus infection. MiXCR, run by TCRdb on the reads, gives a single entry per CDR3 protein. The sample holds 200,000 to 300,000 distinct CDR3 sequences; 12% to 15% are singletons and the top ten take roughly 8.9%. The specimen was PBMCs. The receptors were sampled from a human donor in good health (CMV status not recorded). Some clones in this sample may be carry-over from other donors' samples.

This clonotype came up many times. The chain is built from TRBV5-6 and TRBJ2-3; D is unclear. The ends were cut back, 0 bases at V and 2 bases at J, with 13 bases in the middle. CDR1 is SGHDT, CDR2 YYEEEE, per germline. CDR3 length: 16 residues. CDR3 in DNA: TGTGCCAGCAGCTTGGCCGTTAAGGGCCACACAGATACGCAGTATTTT. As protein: CASSLAVKGHTDTQYF.

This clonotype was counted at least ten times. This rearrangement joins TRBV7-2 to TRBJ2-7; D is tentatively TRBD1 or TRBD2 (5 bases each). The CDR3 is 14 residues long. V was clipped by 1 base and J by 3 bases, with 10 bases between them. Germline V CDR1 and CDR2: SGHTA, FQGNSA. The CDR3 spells CASSLGGIGYEQYF. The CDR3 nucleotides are TGTGCCAGCAGCTTAGGGGGGATCGGCTACGAGCAGTACTTC.

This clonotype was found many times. CDR3 protein: CAISGETGSGGTQYF. As DNA, the CDR3 is TGTGCCATCAGTGGGGAGACAGGGTCCGGGGGGACCCAGTACTTC. This chain connects TRBV10-3 to TRBJ2-5, with a weak D call TRBD1 (7 bases). Deletions cut 4 bases from V and 7 bases from J, with 19 bases between. Germline V gene sequence: CDR1 ENHRY, CDR2 SYGVKD. The CDR3 consists of 15 residues.

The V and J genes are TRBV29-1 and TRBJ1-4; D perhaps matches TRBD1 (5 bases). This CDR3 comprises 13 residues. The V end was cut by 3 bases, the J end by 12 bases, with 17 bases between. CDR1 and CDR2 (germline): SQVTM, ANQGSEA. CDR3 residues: CSVEPQAGGELFF. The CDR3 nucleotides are TGCAGCGTTGAGCCCCAGGCGGGGGGAGAACTGTTTTTT. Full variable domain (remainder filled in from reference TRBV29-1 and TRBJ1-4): SAVISQKPSRDICQRGTSLTIQCQVDSQVTMMFWYRQQPGQSLTLIATANQGSEATYESGFVIDKFPISRPNLTFSTLTVSNMSPEDSSIYLCSVEPQAGGELFFGSGTQLSVL.

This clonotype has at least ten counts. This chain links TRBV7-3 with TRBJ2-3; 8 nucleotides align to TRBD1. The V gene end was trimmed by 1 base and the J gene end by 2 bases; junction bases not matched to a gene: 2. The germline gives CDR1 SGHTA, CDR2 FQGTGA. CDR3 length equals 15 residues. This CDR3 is CASSLIQGDTDTQYF. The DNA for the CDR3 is TGTGCCAGCAGCTTAATACAGGGGGACACAGATACGCAGTATTTT.

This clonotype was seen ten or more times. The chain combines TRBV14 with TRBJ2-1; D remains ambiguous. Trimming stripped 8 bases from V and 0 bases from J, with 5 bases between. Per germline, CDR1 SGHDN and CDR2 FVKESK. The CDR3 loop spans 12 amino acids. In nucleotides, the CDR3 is TGTGCCAGCGGCCCCTCCTACAATGAGCAGTTCTTC. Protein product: CASGPSYNEQFF.

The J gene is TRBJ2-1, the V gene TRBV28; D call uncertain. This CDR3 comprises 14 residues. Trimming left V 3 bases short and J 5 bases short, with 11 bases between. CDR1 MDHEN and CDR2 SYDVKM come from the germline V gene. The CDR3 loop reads CASSFSRPHNEQFF. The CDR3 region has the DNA TGTGCCAGCAGTTTCAGCCGCCCCCACAATGAGCAGTTCTTC.

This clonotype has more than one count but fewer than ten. CDR3 region: CASRAGGPQQYF. Here the CDR3 DNA reads TGTGCCAGCAGAGCGGGAGGGCCTCAGCAGTACTTC. This sequence joins TRBV2 and TRBJ2-7, with TRBD2 identical over 10 bases. Per germline, CDR1 SNHLY and CDR2 FYNNEI. The CDR3 totals 12 residues. With 6 bases clipped from V and 8 bases from J, the junction kept 4 bases outside the gene matches. The entire variable domain, with the rest obtained from reference TRBV2 and TRBJ2-7, is as follows: EPEVTQTPSHQVTQMGQEVILRCVPISNHLYFYWYRQILGQKVEFLVSFYNNEISEKSEIFDDQFSVERPDGSNFTLKIRSTKLEDSAMYFCASRAGGPQQYFGPGTRLTVT.

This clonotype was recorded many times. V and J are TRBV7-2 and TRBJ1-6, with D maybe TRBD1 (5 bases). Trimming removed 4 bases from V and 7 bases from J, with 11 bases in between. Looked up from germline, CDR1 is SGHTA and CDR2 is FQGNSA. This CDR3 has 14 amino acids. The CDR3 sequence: CASSSGLNNSPLHF. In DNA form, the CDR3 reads TGTGCCAGCAGCTCGGGACTGAACAATTCACCCCTCCACTTT.

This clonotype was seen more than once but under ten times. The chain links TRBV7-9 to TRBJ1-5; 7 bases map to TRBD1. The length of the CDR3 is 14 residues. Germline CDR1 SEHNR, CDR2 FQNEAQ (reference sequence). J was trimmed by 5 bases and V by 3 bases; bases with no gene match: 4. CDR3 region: CASSLGQPHQPQHF. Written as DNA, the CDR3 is TGTGCCAGCAGCTTGGGACAGCCCCATCAGCCCCAGCATTTT.

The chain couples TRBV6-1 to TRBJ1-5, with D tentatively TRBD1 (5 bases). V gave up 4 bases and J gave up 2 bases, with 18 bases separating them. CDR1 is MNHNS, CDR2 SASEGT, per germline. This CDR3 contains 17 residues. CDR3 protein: CASSGVAQGIGNQPQHF. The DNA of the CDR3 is TGTGCCAGCAGTGGGGTCGCTCAGGGCATAGGCAATCAGCCCCAGCATTTT.

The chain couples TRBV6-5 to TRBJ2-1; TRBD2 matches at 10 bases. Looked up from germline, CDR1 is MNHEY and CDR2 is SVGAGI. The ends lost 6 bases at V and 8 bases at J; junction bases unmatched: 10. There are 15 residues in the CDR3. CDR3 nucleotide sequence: TGTGCCAGCAGACTGAGCGGGGGGGCCCGGGATGAGCAGTTCTTC. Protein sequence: CASRLSGGARDEQFF.

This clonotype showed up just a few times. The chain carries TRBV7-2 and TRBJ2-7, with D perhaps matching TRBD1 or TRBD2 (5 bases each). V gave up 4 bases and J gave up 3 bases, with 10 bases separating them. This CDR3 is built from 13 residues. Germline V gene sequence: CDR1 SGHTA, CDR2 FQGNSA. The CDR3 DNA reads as TGTGCCAGCAGCTCCGGGACCATCTACGAGCAGTACTTC. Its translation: CASSSGTIYEQYF.